Sequencing of this T cell receptor beta chain was carried out in a study of early T cells in non-severe SARS-CoV-2 infection. Attachment of unique molecular identifiers to individual cDNA molecules was performed. TCRdb itself ran the 5' RACE reads through MiXCR, one entry per CDR3 protein. There are more than 90,000 distinct CDR3 sequences in the sample; approximately 11% occur only once, and 5.1% lies in the top ten. Germline V gives CDR1 SQVTM, CDR2 ANQGSEA. The CDR3 consists of 16 residues. V was trimmed by 0 bases and J by 4 bases, leaving 18 bases between them. This clonotype was seen many times.

The specimen was whole blood. This receptor was taken from an adult who was a healthcare worker with PCR-confirmed SARS-CoV-2 infection or an uninfected control (not recorded which). The chain couples TRBV29-1 to TRBJ1-1; perhaps TRBD1 as D (5 bases). The CDR3 reads CSVEDEGPHSPTEAFF. CDR3 nucleotides: TGCAGCGTTGAAGATGAGGGACCACATTCACCCACTGAAGCTTTCTTT. The full variable domain, in which reference TRBV29-1 and TRBJ1-1 provide the parts outside the CDR3, is SAVISQKPSRDICQRGTSLTIQCQVDSQVTMMFWYRQQPGQSLTLIATANQGSEATYESGFVIDKFPISRPNLTFSTLTVSNMSPEDSSIYLCSVEDEGPHSPTEAFFGQGTRLTVV.